This T cell receptor (beta chain) comes out of a study of read filtering for tumor transcriptome and immune sequencing. Details on this clonotype: Its cognate antigen is unknown. A much bigger clone sits one base away, suggesting this may be a read error.

The library was built from 400 ng RNA with molecular barcoded adaptors for alpha/delta and beta/gamma chains. TCRdb reprocessed the reads with MiXCR, giving one entry per CDR3 protein. The table records about 35,000 distinct CDR3 sequences, roughly an eighth of them present only once. General study findings and limits: Without single-read clonotypes, shared clonotype proportions correlated more between IR-seq and RNA-seq.

V lost 12 bases, J lost 1 base, and 14 bases lay in between. The V gene's germline CDR1 is KGHDR and CDR2 SFDVKD. The CDR3 spans 14 residues. Input material: a population of CD138-negative cells sorted from bone marrow. This receptor was obtained from a donor at least 40 years old with multiple myeloma. The gene calls are TRBV24-1 and TRBJ2-2; D is possibly TRBD2 (6 bases). The chain's CDR3 is CAPGTEGNTGELFF. The CDR3 region has the DNA TGTGCCCCCGGGACGGAGGGGAACACCGGGGAGCTGTTTTTT.